This is a list of T cell receptor beta chains from one sample in a study of cytomegalovirus exposure and HLA in healthy donors. Sequencing was performed with immunoSEQ multiplex PCR; in TCRdb, only in-frame clones are kept and a portion is missing. Among 150,000 to 200,000 clones listed, about three quarters were seen once. The sequenced sample consisted of PBMCs. Receptor source: a female donor in good health and CMV-seronegative. The conserved cysteine and the conserved F or W are not part of the CDR3 here.

cdr3_aa v_call
ASSLIGSSGMTTGELF TRBV28
ASSLGAGEQETQY TRBV5-1
ASSLVLALFTGELF TRBV7-9
ASSLGGTGGGYT TRBV6-6
ASSPPGTSGTDTQY TRBV18
ASSPAGANVLT TRBV9
ASSPDRVQSPLH TRBV7-2
ASSQAGANTGELF TRBV28
ARSLVGNYEQY TRBV5-3
ASSMAGLDKNEQF TRBV19
ASSPRGDYKNEQF TRBV18
ASSLLQDTYQETQY TRBV28
ASSLTGGTYEQY TRBV28
ASSSGASGGYTDTQY TRBV7-3
ASSAGRDRGHKETQY TRBV9
SVREEQF TRBV29-1
ASSERRANRYGYT TRBV25-1
ASRPRGARAGANVLT TRBV7-9
ASSDQGPGGYT TRBV6-5
ASSREPGQGNEQY TRBV11-2
ASSLAGGPNEQY TRBV7-8
ASRGTAYGYT TRBV2
ASSPGQGGGYT TRBV18
ASSSHRVKSYEQY TRBV5-8
ATSARGGRDTDTQY TRBV15
ASSLGRNYGYT TRBV7-2
ASSISPSRDRAVGSNQPQH TRBV19
ASSQGLAGNYNEQF TRBV4-1
ASSSSGGRNYGYT TRBV28
AISPDRGLAF TRBV10-3
ASSLVIQGNQPQH TRBV7-2
AWGDSNTEAF TRBV30
ASSLGTSGGIDTQY TRBV7-9
ASSWGGKLGTNVLT TRBV5-4
ASRHRGLGSYNSPLH TRBV19
AHLPRERTTDTQY TRBV5-6
AWSEGRGRTDTQY TRBV30
ASSTAYEQF TRBV5-4
ASSYTRTSGSRNEQY TRBV28
ASSLRLREVYEQY TRBV5-4
ASSRGYNEQF TRBV19
ASSPQPSRAYEQY TRBV27
ASSLVIHRDKNIQY TRBV7-2
ASKLGQGGNQPQH TRBV2
ASSLMGGSNEKLF TRBV28
ASSLAGTLYEQY TRBV5-4
ASRFGNRGTEAF TRBV27
ASSLDRGVGYT TRBV7-9
ASSLAILGTSGRNEQF TRBV7-9
AISESGGLDTGELF TRBV10-3
ASSLVPDTQY TRBV4-3